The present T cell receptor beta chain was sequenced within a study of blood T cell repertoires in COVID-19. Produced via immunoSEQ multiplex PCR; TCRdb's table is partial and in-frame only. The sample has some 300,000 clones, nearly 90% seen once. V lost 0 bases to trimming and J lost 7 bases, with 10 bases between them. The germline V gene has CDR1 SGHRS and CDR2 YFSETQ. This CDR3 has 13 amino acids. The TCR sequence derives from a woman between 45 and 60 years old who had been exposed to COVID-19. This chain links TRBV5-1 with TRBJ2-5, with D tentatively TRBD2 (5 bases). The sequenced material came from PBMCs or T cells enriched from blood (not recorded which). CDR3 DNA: TGCGCCAGCAGCTTGGCTCCCGAGGGGACCCAGTACTTC. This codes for CASSLAPEGTQYF.